Shown below are 4 T cell receptor beta chains from a single sample sequenced in a study of CD8 T cells in ankylosing spondylitis. TCRdb re-called the 5' RACE reads with MiXCR, one entry per CDR3 protein. The sample holds under 85,000 distinct CDR3 sequences; roughly 5% are singletons and the top ten take about 2%. Sequences were obtained from blood, either unsorted or a sorted T cell fraction (not recorded which). These receptors came from a male donor with ankylosing spondylitis or in good health (not recorded which).

This clonotype was counted at least ten times. The chain uses TRBV5-1 and TRBJ1-1; the match to TRBD1 covers 12 bases. V shed 3 bases, J shed 4 bases, and the junction held 10 bases outside the gene matches. The germline CDR1 and CDR2 sequences are SGHRS and YFSETQ. The CDR3 contains 17 residues. CDR3: CASSSAGTGGGSTEAFF. CDR3 nucleotide sequence: TGCGCCAGCAGCTCAGCCGGGACAGGGGGCGGAAGCACTGAAGCTTTCTTT. The whole variable domain, filled in from reference TRBV5-1 and TRBJ1-1, reads KAGVTQTPRYLIKTRGQQVTLSCSPISGHRSVSWYQQTPGQGLQFLFEYFSETQRNKGNFPGRFSGRQFSNSRSEMNVSTLELGDSALYLCASSSAGTGGGSTEAFFGQGTRLTVV.

This clonotype was counted many times. The V gene is TRBV9, the J gene TRBJ2-7; TRBD2 might be the D (5 bases). V lost 4 bases and J 2 bases, leaving 16 bases between the germline ends. In germline, CDR1 is SGDLS, CDR2 YYNGEE. The CDR3 contains 15 residues. The CDR3 nucleotides are TGTGCCAGCAGCCCTACGGGGATGCCTACCTACGAGCAGTACTTC. The encoded protein is CASSPTGMPTYEQYF.

This clonotype was observed at least ten times. The chain has TRBV12-3 or TRBV12-4 and TRBJ1-1, with a weak D call TRBD1 (6 bases). V dropped 4 bases and J dropped 1 base, with 10 bases sitting between them. The CDR3 consists of 14 residues. The CDR3 protein is CASSSGGENTEAFF. The CDR3 DNA follows: TGTGCCAGCAGTTCCGGGGGCGAGAACACTGAAGCTTTCTTT.

This clonotype showed up many times. The V gene is TRBV7-3, the J gene TRBJ1-2; TRBD1 aligns across 9 bases. In germline, CDR1 is SGHTA, CDR2 FQGTGA. V was clipped by 0 bases and J by 5 bases; unmatched bases: 1. The CDR3 is 14 amino acids. CDR3 sequence: CASSLTGTGYGYTF. In DNA, the CDR3 is TGTGCCAGCAGCTTAACCGGGACAGGGTATGGCTACACCTTC.